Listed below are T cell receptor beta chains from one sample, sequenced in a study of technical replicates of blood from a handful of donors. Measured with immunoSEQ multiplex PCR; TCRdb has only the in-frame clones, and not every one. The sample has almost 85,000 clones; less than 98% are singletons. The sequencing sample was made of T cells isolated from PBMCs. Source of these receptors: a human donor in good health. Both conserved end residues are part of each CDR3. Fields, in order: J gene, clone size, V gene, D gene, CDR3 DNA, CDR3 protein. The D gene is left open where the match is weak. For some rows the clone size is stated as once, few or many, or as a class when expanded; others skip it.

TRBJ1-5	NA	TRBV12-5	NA	TGTGCTAGTGGCCTACAGGGCCCGAATCAGCCCCAGCATTTT	CASGLQGPNQPQHF
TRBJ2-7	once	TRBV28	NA	TGTGCCAGCAGCCCCTTAAAGGGGATTCGGAACTACGAGCAGTACTTC	CASSPLKGIRNYEQYF
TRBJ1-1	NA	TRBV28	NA	TGTGCCAGCAGACGAGGATCGAACACTGAAGCTTTCTTT	CASRRGSNTEAFF
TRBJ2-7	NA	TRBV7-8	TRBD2	TGTGCCAGCAGCCCTTCTAGCGGGAGCTCCTACGAGCAGTACTTC	CASSPSSGSSYEQYF
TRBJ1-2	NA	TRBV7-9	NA	TGTGCCAGCAGCTTAGATTTAATATCGGATGGCTACACCTTC	CASSLDLISDGYTF
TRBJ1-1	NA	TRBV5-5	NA	TGTGCCAGCAGCTCCTTCCGAGGGGGGGTTGAAGCTTTCTTT	CASSSFRGGVEAFF
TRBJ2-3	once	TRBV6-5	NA	TGTGCCAGCAGTTACTCGGAAGCAGGGAGCACAGATACGCAGTATTTT	CASSYSEAGSTDTQYF
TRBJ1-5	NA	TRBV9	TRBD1	TGTGCCAGCAGCGCACAGGGGGACAATCAGCCCCAGCATTTT	CASSAQGDNQPQHF
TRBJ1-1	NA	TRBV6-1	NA	TGTGCCAGCAGTGAGGGGGCGCGAGCCACTGAAGCTTTCTTT	CASSEGARATEAFF
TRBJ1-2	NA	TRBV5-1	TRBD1	TGCGCCAGCAGCCCAAGGACAGGGCTTTCGCATGGCTACACCTTC	CASSPRTGLSHGYTF
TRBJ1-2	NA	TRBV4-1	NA	TGCGCCAGCAGCCGCTTAAGAGAGGACAGTAAAACCTATGGCTACACCTTC	CASSRLREDSKTYGYTF
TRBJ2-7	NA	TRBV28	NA	TGTGCCAGCAGTTCGCACTCACCGGTCTCCTACGAGCAGTACTTC	CASSSHSPVSYEQYF
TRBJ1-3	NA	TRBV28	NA	TGTGCCAGCAGTTTGGGGGGGCAGATAGTGGACACCATATATTTT	CASSLGGQIVDTIYF
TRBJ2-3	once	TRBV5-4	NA	TGTGCCAGCAGCCCCGGGGGAGTTAAAGATACGCAGTATTTT	CASSPGGVKDTQYF
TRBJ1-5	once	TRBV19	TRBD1	TGTGCCAGTAGTCTGACAGGGGATAGCAATCAGCCCCAGCATTTT	CASSLTGDSNQPQHF
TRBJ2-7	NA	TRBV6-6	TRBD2	TGTGCCAGCAGCATGACTAGCTACTACGAGCAGTACTTC	CASSMTSYYEQYF
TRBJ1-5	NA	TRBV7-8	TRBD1	TGTGCCAGCAGCCCCCGGACAGGAGAGGGCAATCAGCCCCAGCATTTT	CASSPRTGEGNQPQHF
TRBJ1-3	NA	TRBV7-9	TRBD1	TGTGCCAGCAGTCCGACAGGGGCTGGAAACACCATATATTTT	CASSPTGAGNTIYF
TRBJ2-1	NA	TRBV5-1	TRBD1	TGCGCCAGCAGCTCCACCGGACAGGGGGCTTGGAATGAGCAGTTCTTC	CASSSTGQGAWNEQFF
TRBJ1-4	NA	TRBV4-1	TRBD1	TGCGCCAGCAGCCCTCGGGACAGGGAGAATGAAAAACTGTTTTTT	CASSPRDRENEKLFF
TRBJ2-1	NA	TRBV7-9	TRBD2	TGTGCCAGCCGGGGGGGCCTCTACAATGAGCAGTTCTTC	CASRGGLYNEQFF
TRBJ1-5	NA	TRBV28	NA	TGTGCCAGCAGCTTAAGACATCCCCAGCATTTT	CASSLRHPQHF
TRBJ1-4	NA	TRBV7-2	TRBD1	TGTGCCAGCAGTGGGGCAGGGGGTAATGAAAAACTGTTTTTT	CASSGAGGNEKLFF
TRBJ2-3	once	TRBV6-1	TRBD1	TGTGCCAGCAGTGGACAGGGGGCCCAGATGGCAGATACGCAGTATTTT	CASSGQGAQMADTQYF
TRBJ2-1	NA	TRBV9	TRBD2	TGTGCCAGCAGCATATCGGGACTAGGGATCAATGAGCAGTTCTTC	CASSISGLGINEQFF
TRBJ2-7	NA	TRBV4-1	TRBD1	TGCGCCAGCCAAGACAGGGACGGTTACGAGCAGTACTTC	CASQDRDGYEQYF
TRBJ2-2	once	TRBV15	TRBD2	TGTGCCACCAGCAGAGATTCGATGACTAGCGGGAGTAAGCGGGAGCTGTTTTTT	CATSRDSMTSGSKRELFF
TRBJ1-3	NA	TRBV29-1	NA	TGCAGCGTTCTGCCAGGGGAGGGTGGAAACACCATATATTTT	CSVLPGEGGNTIYF
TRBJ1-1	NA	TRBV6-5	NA	TGTGCCAGCAGTTTCTTCGGTGGCACTGAAGCTTTCTTT	CASSFFGGTEAFF
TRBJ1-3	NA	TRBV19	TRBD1	TGTGCCAGTAGTGTACAGGGGTATTCAGGAAACACCATATATTTT	CASSVQGYSGNTIYF
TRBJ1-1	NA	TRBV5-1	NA	TGCGCCAGCAAAATGACAGGAATGAGGCACACTGAAGCTTTCTTT	CASKMTGMRHTEAFF
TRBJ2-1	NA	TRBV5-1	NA	TGCGCCAGCAGCCGCAGGGACTACAATGAGCAGTTCTTC	CASSRRDYNEQFF
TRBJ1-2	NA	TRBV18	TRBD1	TGTGCCAGCCAGGACAGGGATAACTATGGCTACACCTTC	CASQDRDNYGYTF
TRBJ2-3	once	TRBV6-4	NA	TGTGCCAGCAGCAGGGGATTTGAGGGAGTAGATACGCAGTATTTT	CASSRGFEGVDTQYF
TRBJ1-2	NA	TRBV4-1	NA	TGCGCCAGCAGCCAACTCAGGTTGGTTAACTATGGCTACACCTTC	CASSQLRLVNYGYTF
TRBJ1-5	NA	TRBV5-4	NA	TGTGCCAGCAGCCGGGATTTCGATCAGCCCCAGCATTTT	CASSRDFDQPQHF
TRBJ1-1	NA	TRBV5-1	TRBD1	TGCGCCAGCAGCTTACTAACAGGGGGACCGAACACTGAAGCTTTCTTT	CASSLLTGGPNTEAFF
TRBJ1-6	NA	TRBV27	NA	TGTGCCAGCAGTACAGACCCCGCTCGGACAGCCATTAATTCACCCCTCCACTTT	CASSTDPARTAINSPLHF
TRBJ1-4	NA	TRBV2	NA	TGTGCCAGCAGTGAAGAGGGGGTTTTACATGAAAAACTGTTTTTT	CASSEEGVLHEKLFF
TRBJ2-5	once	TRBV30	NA	TGTGCCTGGAGTCCACTTACAGGGCGAGGGACCCAGTACTTC	CAWSPLTGRGTQYF
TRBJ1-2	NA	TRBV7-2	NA	TGTGCCAGCAGCCCCCCTCTTTTGCGACAGGAGTACACCTTC	CASSPPLLRQEYTF
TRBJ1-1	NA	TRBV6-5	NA	TGTGCCAGCAGTTTCAGGTCAGGGGCTGTGGAAGCTTTCTTT	CASSFRSGAVEAFF
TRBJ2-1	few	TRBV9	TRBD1	TGTGCCAGCAGCGCCATCGGGACAGAGAACAATGAGCAGTTCTTC	CASSAIGTENNEQFF
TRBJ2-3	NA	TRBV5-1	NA	TGCGCCAGCAGGGAACTCCCGGGAAGCACAGATACGCAGTATTTT	CASRELPGSTDTQYF